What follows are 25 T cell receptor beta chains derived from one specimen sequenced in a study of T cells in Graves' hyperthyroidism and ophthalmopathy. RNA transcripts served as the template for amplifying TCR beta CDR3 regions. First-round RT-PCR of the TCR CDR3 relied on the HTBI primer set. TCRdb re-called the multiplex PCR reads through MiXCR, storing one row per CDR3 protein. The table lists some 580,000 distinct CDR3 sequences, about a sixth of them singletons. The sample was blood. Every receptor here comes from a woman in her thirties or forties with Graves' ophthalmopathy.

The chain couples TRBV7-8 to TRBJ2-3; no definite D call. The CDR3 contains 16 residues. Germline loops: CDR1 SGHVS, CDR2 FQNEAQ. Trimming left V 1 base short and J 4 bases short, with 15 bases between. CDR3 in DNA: TGTGCCAGCAGCTTAGGGTTAGCCCTATGGGCAGATACGCAGTATTTT. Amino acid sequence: CASSLGLALWADTQYF.

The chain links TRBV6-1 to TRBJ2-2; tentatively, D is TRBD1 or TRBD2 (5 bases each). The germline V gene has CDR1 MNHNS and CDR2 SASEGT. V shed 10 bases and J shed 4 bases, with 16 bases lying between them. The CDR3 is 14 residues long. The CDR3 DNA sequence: TGTGCCACCTTGTGGGGGACGGCCACCGGGGAGCTGTTTTTT. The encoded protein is CATLWGTATGELFF.

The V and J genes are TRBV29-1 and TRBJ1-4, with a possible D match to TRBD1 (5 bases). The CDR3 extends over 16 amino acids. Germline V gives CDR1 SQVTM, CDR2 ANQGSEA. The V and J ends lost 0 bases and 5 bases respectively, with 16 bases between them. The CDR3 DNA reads TGCAGCGTTGAAGATCTTAGGGGAAGGAGGAATGAAAAACTGTTTTTT. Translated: CSVEDLRGRRNEKLFF.

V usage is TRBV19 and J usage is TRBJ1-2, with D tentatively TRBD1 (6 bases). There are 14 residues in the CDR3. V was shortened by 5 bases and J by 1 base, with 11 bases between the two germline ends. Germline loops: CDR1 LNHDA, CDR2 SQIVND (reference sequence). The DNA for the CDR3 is TGTGCCAGTAGTGACGGGACATTTAACTATGGCTACACCTTC. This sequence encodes CASSDGTFNYGYTF.

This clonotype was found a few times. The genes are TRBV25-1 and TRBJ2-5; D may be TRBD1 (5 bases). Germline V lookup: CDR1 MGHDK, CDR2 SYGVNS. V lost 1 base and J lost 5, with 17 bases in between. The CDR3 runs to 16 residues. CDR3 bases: TGTGCCAGCAGTGAATTGGAACAGGAGTTCAGGGAGACCCAGTACTTC. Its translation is CASSELEQEFRETQYF.

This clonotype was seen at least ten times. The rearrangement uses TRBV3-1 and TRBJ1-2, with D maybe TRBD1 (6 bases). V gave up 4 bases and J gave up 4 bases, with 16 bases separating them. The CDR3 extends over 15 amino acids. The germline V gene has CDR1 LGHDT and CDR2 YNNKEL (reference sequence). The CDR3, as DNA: TGTGCCAGCAGCCCACAGGAGGGGGTAGCCTATGGCTACACCTTC. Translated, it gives CASSPQEGVAYGYTF.

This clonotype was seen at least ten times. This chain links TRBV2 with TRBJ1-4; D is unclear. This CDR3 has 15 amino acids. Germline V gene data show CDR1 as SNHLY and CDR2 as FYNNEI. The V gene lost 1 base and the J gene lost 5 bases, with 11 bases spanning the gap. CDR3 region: CASSEGRARNEKLFF. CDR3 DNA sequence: TGTGCCAGCAGTGAAGGGAGGGCCCGGAATGAAAAACTGTTTTTT. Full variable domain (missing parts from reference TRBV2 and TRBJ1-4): EPEVTQTPSHQVTQMGQEVILRCVPISNHLYFYWYRQILGQKVEFLVSFYNNEISEKSEIFDDQFSVERPDGSNFTLKIRSTKLEDSAMYFCASSEGRARNEKLFFGSGTQLSVL.

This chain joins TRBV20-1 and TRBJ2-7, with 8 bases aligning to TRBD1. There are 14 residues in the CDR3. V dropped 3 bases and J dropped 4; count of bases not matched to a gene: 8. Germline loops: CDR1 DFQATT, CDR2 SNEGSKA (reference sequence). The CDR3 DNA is TGCAGTGCTAGTGGAGGGACAGGCAATTACGAGCAGTACTTC. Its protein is CSASGGTGNYEQYF.

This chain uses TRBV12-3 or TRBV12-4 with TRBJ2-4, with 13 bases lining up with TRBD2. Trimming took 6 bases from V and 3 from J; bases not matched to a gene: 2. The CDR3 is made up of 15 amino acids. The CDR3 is CASSRTSGGKNIQYF. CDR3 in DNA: TGTGCCAGCAGCCGGACTAGCGGGGGCAAAAACATTCAGTACTTC.

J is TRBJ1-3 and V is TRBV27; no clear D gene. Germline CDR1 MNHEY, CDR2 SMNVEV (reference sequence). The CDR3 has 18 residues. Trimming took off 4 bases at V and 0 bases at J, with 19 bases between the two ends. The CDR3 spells CASSSAGLSRSSGNTIYF. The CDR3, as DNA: TGTGCCAGCAGTTCCGCCGGTCTTTCCCGAAGCTCTGGAAACACCATATATTTT.

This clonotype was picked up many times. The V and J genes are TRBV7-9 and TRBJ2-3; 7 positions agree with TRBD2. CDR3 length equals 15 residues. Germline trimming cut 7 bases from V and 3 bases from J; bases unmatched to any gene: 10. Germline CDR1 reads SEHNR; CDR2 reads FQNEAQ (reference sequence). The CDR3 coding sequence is TGTGCCAGCACCCCATCGGGGGGTGGGACAGATACGCAGTATTTT. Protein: CASTPSGGGTDTQYF. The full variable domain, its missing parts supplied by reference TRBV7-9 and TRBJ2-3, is DTGVSQNPRHKITKRGQNVTFRCDPISEHNRLYWYRQTLGQGPEFLTYFQNEAQLEKSRLLSDRFSAERPKGSFSTLEIQRTEQGDSAMYLCASTPSGGGTDTQYFGPGTRLTVL.

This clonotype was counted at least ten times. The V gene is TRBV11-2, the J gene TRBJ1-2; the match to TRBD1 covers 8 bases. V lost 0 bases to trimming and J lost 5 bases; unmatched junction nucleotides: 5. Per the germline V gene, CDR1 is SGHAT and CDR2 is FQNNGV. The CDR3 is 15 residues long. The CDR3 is CASSLDDRGGYGYTF. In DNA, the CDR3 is TGTGCCAGCAGCTTAGATGACAGGGGTGGATATGGCTACACCTTC.

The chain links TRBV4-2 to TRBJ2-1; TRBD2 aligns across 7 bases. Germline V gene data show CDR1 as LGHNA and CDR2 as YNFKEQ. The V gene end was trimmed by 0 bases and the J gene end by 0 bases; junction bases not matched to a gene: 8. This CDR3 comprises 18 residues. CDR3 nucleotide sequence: TGTGCCAGCAGCCAAGAAGTAATAGCGGGTGACTCCTACAATGAGCAGTTCTTC. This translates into CASSQEVIAGDSYNEQFF.

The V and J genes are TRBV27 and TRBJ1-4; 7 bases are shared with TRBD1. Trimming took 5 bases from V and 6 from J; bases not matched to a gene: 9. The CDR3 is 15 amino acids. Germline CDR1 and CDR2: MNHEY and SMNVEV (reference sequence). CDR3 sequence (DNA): TGTGCCAGCAGTGCTACAGGGGCCTATGATGAAAAACTGTTTTTT. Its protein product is CASSATGAYDEKLFF. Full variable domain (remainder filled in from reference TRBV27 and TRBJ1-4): EAQVTQNPRYLITVTGKKLTVTCSQNMNHEYMSWYRQDPGLGLRQIYYSMNVEVTDKGDVPEGYKVSRKEKRNFPLILESPSPNQTSLYFCASSATGAYDEKLFFGSGTQLSVL.

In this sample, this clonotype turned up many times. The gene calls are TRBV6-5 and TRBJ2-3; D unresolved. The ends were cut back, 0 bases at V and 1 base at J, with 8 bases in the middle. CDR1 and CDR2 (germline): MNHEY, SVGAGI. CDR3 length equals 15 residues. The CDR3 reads CASSYSSLRTDTQYF. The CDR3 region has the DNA TGTGCCAGCAGTTACTCGAGTCTGCGCACAGATACGCAGTATTTT.

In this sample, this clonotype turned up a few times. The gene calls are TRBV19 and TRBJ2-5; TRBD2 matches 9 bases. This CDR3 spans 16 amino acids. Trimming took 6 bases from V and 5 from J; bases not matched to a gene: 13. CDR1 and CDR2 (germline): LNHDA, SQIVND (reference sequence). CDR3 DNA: TGTGCCAGTAGCCAGAGAGGAGCTAGCGGGATCGAGACCCAGTACTTC. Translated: CASSQRGASGIETQYF.

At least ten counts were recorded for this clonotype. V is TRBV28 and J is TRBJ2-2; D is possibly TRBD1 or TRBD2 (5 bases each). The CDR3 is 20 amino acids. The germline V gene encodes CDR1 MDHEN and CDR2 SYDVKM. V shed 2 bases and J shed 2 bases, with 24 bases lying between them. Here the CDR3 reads CASSLRDGGPGYLNTGELFF. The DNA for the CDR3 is TGTGCCAGCAGTTTAAGAGATGGGGGACCGGGGTACCTAAACACCGGGGAGCTGTTTTTT.

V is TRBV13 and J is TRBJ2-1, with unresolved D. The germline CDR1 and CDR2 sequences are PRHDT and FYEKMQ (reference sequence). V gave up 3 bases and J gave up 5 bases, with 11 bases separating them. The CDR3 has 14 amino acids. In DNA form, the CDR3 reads TGTGCCAGCAGCTTCGGTCGGCCAAACAATGAGCAGTTCTTC. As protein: CASSFGRPNNEQFF.

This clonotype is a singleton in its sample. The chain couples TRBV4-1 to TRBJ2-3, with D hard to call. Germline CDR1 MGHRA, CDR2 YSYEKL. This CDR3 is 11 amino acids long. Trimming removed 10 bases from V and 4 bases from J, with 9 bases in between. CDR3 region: CANRRADTQYF. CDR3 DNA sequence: TGCGCCAACAGAAGGGCAGATACGCAGTATTTT.

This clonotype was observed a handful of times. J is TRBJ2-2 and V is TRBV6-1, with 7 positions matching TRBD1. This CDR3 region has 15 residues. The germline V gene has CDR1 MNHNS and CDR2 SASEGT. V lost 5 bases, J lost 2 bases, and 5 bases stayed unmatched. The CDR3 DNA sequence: TGTGCCAGCAGTCCGGGACAGTATAACACCGGGGAGCTGTTTTTT. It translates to CASSPGQYNTGELFF.

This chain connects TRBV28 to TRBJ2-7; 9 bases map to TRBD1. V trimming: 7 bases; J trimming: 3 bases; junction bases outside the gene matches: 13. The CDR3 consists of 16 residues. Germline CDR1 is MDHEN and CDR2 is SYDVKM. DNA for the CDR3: TGTGCCAGCACCCGAGCTGGGACAGGGTCGCACTACGAGCAGTACTTC. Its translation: CASTRAGTGSHYEQYF.

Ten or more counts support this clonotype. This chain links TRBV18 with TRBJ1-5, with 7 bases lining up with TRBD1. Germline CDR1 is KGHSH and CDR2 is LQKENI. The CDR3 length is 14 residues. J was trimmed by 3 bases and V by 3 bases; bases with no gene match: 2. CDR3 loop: CASSPDRFNQPQHF. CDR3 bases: TGTGCCAGCTCACCGGACAGGTTCAATCAGCCCCAGCATTTT.

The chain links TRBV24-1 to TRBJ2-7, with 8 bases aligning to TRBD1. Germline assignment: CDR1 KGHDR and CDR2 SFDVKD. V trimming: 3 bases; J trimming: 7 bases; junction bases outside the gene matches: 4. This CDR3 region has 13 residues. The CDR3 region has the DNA TGTGCCACCAGTGATCGACAGGGGCGGGAGCAGTACTTC. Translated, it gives CATSDRQGREQYF.

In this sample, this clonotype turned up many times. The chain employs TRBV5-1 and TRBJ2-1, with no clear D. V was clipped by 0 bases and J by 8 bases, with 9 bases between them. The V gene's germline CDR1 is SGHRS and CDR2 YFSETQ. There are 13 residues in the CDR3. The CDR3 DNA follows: TGCGCCAGCAGCTTGGTGACGAGCCATGAGCAGTTCTTC. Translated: CASSLVTSHEQFF.

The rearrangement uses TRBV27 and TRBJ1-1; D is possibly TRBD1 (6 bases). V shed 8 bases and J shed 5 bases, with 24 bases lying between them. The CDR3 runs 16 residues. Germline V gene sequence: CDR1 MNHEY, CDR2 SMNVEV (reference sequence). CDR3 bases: TGTGCCAGCTGCCCCGGTGGGGGGCGCGTCGGGACTGAAGCTTTCTTT. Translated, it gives CASCPGGGRVGTEAFF.